These 8 T cell receptor beta chains came from one sample sequenced in a study of T cell repertoires in cytomegalovirus infection. Their cognate antigens are unknown. MiXCR was run by TCRdb on the reads, yielding one entry per CDR3 protein. The repertoire includes under 850,000 distinct CDR3 sequences, roughly 30% of them detected once, and 15% to 20% sits in the top ten. This sample comprised cultured PBMCs, obtained from culture after CMV antigen stimulation. The receptors come from a human donor in good health (CMV status not recorded). Some clones in this sample may be carry-over from other donors' samples.

Many counts were recorded for this clonotype. V usage is TRBV7-6 and J usage is TRBJ1-3; D gene unclear. From germline, CDR1 is SGHVS and CDR2 FNYEAQ. Trimming took off 1 base at V and 3 bases at J, with 13 bases between the two ends. This CDR3 region has 16 residues. In nucleotides, the CDR3 is TGTGCCAGCAGCTTAGGAGCAGGCCAATATGGAAACACCATATATTTT. This gives the protein CASSLGAGQYGNTIYF.

This clonotype was observed a handful of times. The genes are TRBV4-1 and TRBJ2-3, with 8 bases fitting TRBD2. Germline CDR1 reads MGHRA; CDR2 reads YSYEKL. This CDR3 has 16 amino acids. With 4 bases clipped from V and 3 bases from J, the junction kept 9 bases outside the gene matches. The CDR3 region is CASSLNPGLGTDTQYF. As DNA, the CDR3 is TGCGCCAGCAGCCTGAATCCGGGACTAGGTACAGATACGCAGTATTTT.

V is TRBV18 and J is TRBJ2-7; TRBD2 agrees at 14 bases. The germline gives CDR1 KGHSH, CDR2 LQKENI. V lost 3 bases, J lost 5 bases, and 3 bases stayed unmatched. The CDR3 consists of 15 residues. The CDR3 loop reads CASSPGTSGRNEQYF. CDR3 nucleotide sequence: TGTGCCAGCTCACCTGGGACTAGCGGGAGAAACGAGCAGTACTTC.

This chain connects TRBV6-6 to TRBJ2-5, with 8 bases lining up with TRBD2. The CDR3 extends over 19 amino acids. Trimming at V came to 0 bases and at J to 5 bases, leaving 17 bases not matched to a gene. Germline V gene data show CDR1 as MNHNY and CDR2 as SVGAGI (reference sequence). Written as DNA, the CDR3 is TGTGCCAGCAGTTACTCGCCAGCGGGGGACCAAACTCTCGAGGAGACCCAGTACTTC. This sequence encodes CASSYSPAGDQTLEETQYF.

The chain carries TRBV7-6 and TRBJ2-7; D call uncertain. This CDR3 spans 14 amino acids. V was clipped by 2 bases and J by 6 bases, with 14 bases between them. The germline gives CDR1 SGHVS, CDR2 FNYEAQ. CDR3 nucleotide sequence: TGTGCCAGCAGCTTATCCAGCCGACGTTTCGAGCAGTACTTC. It encodes CASSLSSRRFEQYF.

This clonotype was counted many times. The CDR3 DNA reads as TGTGCCAGCAGTGAGCCAGGCCTTTCGAACGAGCAGTACTTC. Its protein is CASSEPGLSNEQYF. The chain links TRBV6-1 to TRBJ2-7; D is ambiguous. V was pared by 3 bases and J by 5 bases, with 14 bases between. The CDR3 is made up of 14 amino acids. Germline V gene data show CDR1 as MNHNS and CDR2 as SASEGT.

The chain links TRBV6-5 to TRBJ1-2; possible D gene TRBD1, 6 bases. V gave up 4 bases and J gave up 7 bases, with 13 bases separating them. The CDR3 extends over 13 amino acids. Germline CDR1 reads MNHEY; CDR2 reads SVGAGI. The CDR3 spells CASSSDSASGYTF. CDR3 sequence (DNA): TGTGCCAGCAGTTCGGACAGTGCATCTGGCTACACCTTC.

This clonotype has just a few counts. V and J are TRBV12-3 or TRBV12-4 and TRBJ1-5; a weak D match, TRBD1 (5 bases). V was pared by 5 bases and J by 2 bases, with 16 bases between. This CDR3 is 16 amino acids long. This CDR3 reads CASSDRVGEGNQPQHF. In nucleotides, the CDR3 is TGTGCCAGCAGTGACAGAGTTGGGGAGGGCAATCAGCCCCAGCATTTT.